This T cell receptor beta chain was sequenced in a study of cytomegalovirus exposure and HLA in healthy donors. Study-wide points: The classifier reportedly diagnosed cytomegalovirus status with high sensitivity and specificity.

The PCR used 60 Vbeta and 13 Jbeta primers. The assay was immunoSEQ multiplex PCR, and TCRdb's table has in-frame clones only and misses some. The sample carries approximately 130,000 clones, approximately 85% recorded once. Trimming cost V 4 bases and J 5 bases; bases outside gene matches: 6. CDR1 and CDR2 (germline): GTSNPN, SVGIG (reference sequence). The CDR3 has 13 residues. On this clone: Its matching antigen is unknown.

The rearrangement links TRBV30 to TRBJ1-1, with TRBD1 identical over 8 bases. This sequence was found in a boy between 10 and 17 years old in good health and CMV-seronegative. The material sequenced was PBMCs. As DNA, the CDR3 is TGTGCCTGGATTTTGGACAGGGCGACTGAAGCTTTCTTT. As protein: CAWILDRATEAFF.